These 28 T cell receptor beta chains originate from one sample sequenced in a study of T cell responses to AZD1222 COVID-19 vaccine. Sequenced by immunoSEQ multiplex PCR; TCRdb stores in-frame clones only, minus some. The sample carries approximately 35,000 clones, 86% recorded once. The sample here was peripheral blood, taken on day 0 of AZD1222 vaccination. The source of these receptors is an adult in good health.

The chain links TRBV2 to TRBJ1-5; 11 positions match TRBD1. Germline V CDR1 and CDR2: SNHLY, FYNNEI. This CDR3 contains 15 residues. V shed 7 bases and J 6 bases; nucleotides not matched to a gene: 8. CDR3 amino acids: CASTTGQGASQPQHF. For the CDR3, the DNA is TGTGCCAGCACCACAGGACAGGGGGCAAGTCAGCCCCAGCATTTT.

The chain uses TRBV6-2 or TRBV6-3 and TRBJ2-1; the match to TRBD1 covers 7 bases. In germline, CDR1 is MNHEY, CDR2 SVGEGT. V shed 2 bases, J shed 8 bases, and the junction held 9 bases outside the gene matches. CDR3 length: 15 amino acids. The CDR3 spells CASSYPATGSHEQFF. CDR3 DNA sequence: TGTGCCAGCAGTTACCCTGCGACAGGGAGTCATGAGCAGTTCTTC.

The CDR3 sequence is CASMGQGGQPQHF. Here the CDR3 DNA reads TGTGCCAGTATGGGACAGGGAGGTCAGCCCCAGCATTTT. The chain has TRBV19 and TRBJ1-5, with TRBD1 matching over 9 bases. The CDR3 length is 13 residues. Germline values: CDR1 LNHDA, CDR2 SQIVND (reference sequence). Trimming cost V 7 bases and J 6 bases; bases outside gene matches: 4.

J is TRBJ1-6 and V is TRBV9, with TRBD1 as a possible D gene (6 bases). With 4 bases removed from V and 7 bases from J, the gap between germline ends came to 15 bases. The germline gives CDR1 SGDLS, CDR2 YYNGEE. CDR3 length equals 15 residues. The CDR3, as DNA: TGTGCCAGCAGCCCCCAAACAGGGTACAATTCACCCCTCCACTTT. Encoded protein: CASSPQTGYNSPLHF.

In this sample, this clone turned up a few times. The CDR3 region is CASSRDRDQPQHF. CDR3 DNA sequence: TGTGCCAGCAGTAGAGACAGGGATCAGCCCCAGCATTTT. The V gene is TRBV6-5, the J gene TRBJ1-5, with 7 bases aligning to TRBD1. J lost 5 bases, V lost 5 bases, and 3 bases had no gene match. The CDR3 spans 13 residues. CDR1 and CDR2 (germline): MNHEY, SVGAGI.

The V gene is TRBV4-1, the J gene TRBJ2-3, with TRBD2 identical over 8 bases. The germline gives CDR1 MGHRA, CDR2 YSYEKL. The CDR3 runs 16 residues. The trim removed 3 bases at V and 1 base at J, leaving 6 bases unmatched. CDR3 protein: CASSQTLAGRTDTQYF. The CDR3, as DNA: TGCGCCAGCAGCCAGACCTTAGCGGGGCGCACAGATACGCAGTATTTT.

The chain employs TRBV5-1 and TRBJ2-3; the match to TRBD2 covers 14 bases. Germline CDR1 reads SGHRS; CDR2 reads YFSETQ. The junction had 3 bases not matched to a gene; V was cut back by 4 bases and J by 2 bases. The length of the CDR3 is 16 residues. The chain's CDR3 is CASSPTSGGATDTQYF. CDR3 bases: TGCGCCAGCAGCCCGACTAGCGGGGGGGCCACAGATACGCAGTATTTT.

This rearrangement joins TRBV4-2 to TRBJ2-1; D call uncertain. The germline V gene has CDR1 LGHNA and CDR2 YNFKEQ. CDR3 length equals 12 residues. Trimming took off 1 base at V and 7 bases at J, with 5 bases between the two ends. CDR3 loop: CASSQVENEQFF. Here the CDR3 DNA reads TGTGCCAGCAGCCAAGTGGAGAATGAGCAGTTCTTC.

The V call is TRBV28, the J call TRBJ1-4; D gene ambiguous. CDR1 is MDHEN and CDR2 is SYDVKM in the germline V gene. Trimming removed 3 bases from V and 0 bases from J, with 5 bases in between. The CDR3 is made up of 14 amino acids. CDR3 bases: TGTGCCAGCAGTTTCAGCGCAACTAATGAAAAACTGTTTTTT. Translated, it gives CASSFSATNEKLFF. Drawing the rest from reference TRBV28 and TRBJ1-4, the complete variable domain is DVKVTQSSRYLVKRTGEKVFLECVQDMDHENMFWYRQDPGLGLRLIYFSYDVKMKEKGDIPEGYSVSREKKERFSLILESASTNQTSMYLCASSFSATNEKLFFGSGTQLSVL.

The chain couples TRBV7-2 to TRBJ1-4; 10 nucleotides align to TRBD1. The CDR3 runs 16 residues. The V and J ends lost 1 base and 7 bases, in that order; junction bases with no gene match: 6. Germline assignment: CDR1 SGHTA and CDR2 FQGNSA. The CDR3 here is CASSLGFGTGVEKLFF. The CDR3 DNA follows: TGTGCCAGCAGCTTAGGTTTCGGGACAGGGGTTGAAAAACTGTTTTTT.

The rearrangement uses TRBV19 and TRBJ1-1, with D possibly TRBD1 on 6 matching bases. V gave up 6 bases and J gave up 3 bases, with 11 bases separating them. The CDR3 is made up of 13 amino acids. Germline V gives CDR1 LNHDA, CDR2 SQIVND (reference sequence). DNA for the CDR3: TGTGCCAGTAGCAGGAGGGGGTACACTGAAGCTTTCTTT. Translation gives CASSRRGYTEAFF.

V is TRBV19 and J is TRBJ2-1, with 8 bases aligning to TRBD1. The V gene's germline CDR1 is LNHDA and CDR2 SQIVND (reference sequence). J gave up 1 base and V 4 bases, and 3 bases lay outside the gene matches. The CDR3 runs 15 residues. CDR3 bases: TGTGCCAGTAGTAGACAGGGGTTTTCCTACAATGAGCAGTTCTTC. Its protein is CASSRQGFSYNEQFF.

This chain joins TRBV4-1 and TRBJ2-2; 11 bases align to TRBD2. The CDR3 has 18 amino acids. Germline V gene data show CDR1 as MGHRA and CDR2 as YSYEKL. V trimming: 0 bases; J trimming: 5 bases; junction bases outside the gene matches: 8. The CDR3, as DNA: TGCGCCAGCAGCCAAGATGGGGCTAGCGGGAGGAGAACCGGGGAGCTGTTTTTT. Translated, it gives CASSQDGASGRRTGELFF.

The chain carries TRBV2 and TRBJ2-5, with D tentatively TRBD1 or TRBD2 (5 bases each). V lost 6 bases, J lost 9 bases, and 17 bases lay in between. Germline CDR1 reads SNHLY; CDR2 reads FYNNEI. This CDR3 comprises 13 residues. Here the CDR3 DNA reads TGTGCCAGCAGCGGGGTAGGGGACGGGGCCCAGTACTTC. It yields the protein CASSGVGDGAQYF.

The chain employs TRBV6-5 and TRBJ1-1, with D perhaps TRBD1 (6 bases). Germline V gene data show CDR1 as MNHEY and CDR2 as SVGAGI. CDR3 length equals 14 residues. V gave up 5 bases and J gave up 10 bases, with 20 bases separating them. CDR3 amino acids: CASSKSQGIRVAFF. The CDR3, as DNA: TGTGCCAGCAGTAAATCACAGGGCATAAGAGTAGCTTTCTTT.

The chain couples TRBV5-5 to TRBJ1-1, with D maybe TRBD1 (5 bases). Trimming stripped 5 bases from V and 5 bases from J, with 16 bases between. The CDR3 is made up of 14 amino acids. CDR1 SGHKS and CDR2 YYEKEE come from the germline V gene (reference sequence). The CDR3 loop reads CASRLAMGGTEAFF. The DNA of the CDR3 is TGTGCCAGCAGGCTTGCCATGGGGGGGACTGAAGCTTTCTTT.

This clone occurred a few times. This sequence joins TRBV29-1 and TRBJ1-5; the match to TRBD1 covers 7 bases. The CDR3 consists of 11 residues. From germline, CDR1 is SQVTM and CDR2 ANQGSEA. Germline trimming cut 6 bases from V and 11 bases from J; bases unmatched to any gene: 7. The CDR3 DNA sequence: TGCAGCGTCGGAGGAGACAGGGCCCAGCATTTT. This gives the protein CSVGGDRAQHF.

The chain couples TRBV7-8 to TRBJ2-2, with TRBD2 identical over 7 bases. CDR3 length: 15 amino acids. Germline V gene lookup returns CDR1 SGHVS and CDR2 FQNEAQ. J was trimmed by 5 bases and V by 2 bases; bases with no gene match: 5. The CDR3 nucleotides read TGTGCCAGCAGCTTAATGAACGGGGGGACCGGGGAGCTGTTTTTT. Protein: CASSLMNGGTGELFF.

The chain couples TRBV7-3 to TRBJ2-5, with TRBD1 matching over 11 bases. From germline, CDR1 is SGHTA and CDR2 FQGTGA. With V trimmed by 5 bases and J by 5 bases, 13 bases remained unmatched. This CDR3 is 17 amino acids long. The CDR3 spells CASSPHPRTGGSETQYF. CDR3 sequence (DNA): TGTGCCAGCAGCCCCCACCCGCGGACAGGGGGCTCGGAGACCCAGTACTTC.

The chain couples TRBV24-1 to TRBJ1-5; 10 positions agree with TRBD1. Unmatched junction bases numbered 0, after V lost 5 bases and J lost 6 bases. This CDR3 spans 13 amino acids. Germline lookup yields CDR1 KGHDR and CDR2 SFDVKD. DNA for the CDR3: TGTGCCACCAGTGGGACAGGGGGTCAGCCCCAGCATTTT. Its translation is CATSGTGGQPQHF.

This clone showed up just a few times. V gene TRBV5-1 combines with J gene TRBJ1-6; D gene ambiguous. The V and J ends lost 4 bases and 5 bases respectively, with 10 bases between them. This CDR3 spans 14 amino acids. Germline loops: CDR1 SGHRS, CDR2 YFSETQ. The CDR3 region has the DNA TGCGCCAGCAGCACGAGCGGTCATAATTCACCCCTCCACTTT. Residues: CASSTSGHNSPLHF.

Only a few counts were recorded for this clone. The chain employs TRBV5-5 and TRBJ2-3, with D perhaps TRBD1 (6 bases). The CDR3 totals 14 residues. Germline-derived CDR1 and CDR2 are SGHKS and YYEKEE (reference sequence). V was trimmed by 0 bases and J by 6 bases, leaving 11 bases between them. The CDR3 coding sequence is TGTGCCAGCAGCTTGGCCACAGGGAAGGATACGCAGTATTTT. It specifies CASSLATGKDTQYF.

The rearrangement uses TRBV24-1 and TRBJ2-3; possibly TRBD1 or TRBD2 for D (5 bases each). Germline CDR1 is KGHDR and CDR2 is SFDVKD. The CDR3 loop spans 16 amino acids. Trimming removed 0 bases at V and 1 base at J, with 10 bases between. CDR3 sequence reads: CATSDLAGSGTDTQYF. CDR3 coding DNA: TGTGCCACCAGTGATTTGGCAGGGAGTGGCACAGATACGCAGTATTTT.

The chain carries TRBV11-2 and TRBJ2-5; D gene uncertain. Germline-derived CDR1 and CDR2 are SGHAT and FQNNGV. The V and J ends lost 3 bases and 5 bases respectively, with 13 bases between them. The CDR3 is 14 residues long. The CDR3 coding sequence is TGTGCCAGCAGCTTGGAATCGGCGATGGAGACCCAGTACTTC. Translation gives CASSLESAMETQYF.

In this sample, this clone turned up a few times. This rearrangement joins TRBV7-3 to TRBJ2-1; D not resolved. V dropped 5 bases and J dropped 9 bases, with 17 bases sitting between them. Per the germline V gene, CDR1 is SGHTA and CDR2 is FQGTGA. This CDR3 comprises 14 residues. In DNA form, the CDR3 reads TGTGCCAGCAGCCCTTCCCACAATCCCGGTGAGCAGTTCTTC. Translation: CASSPSHNPGEQFF.

The chain recombines TRBV30 with TRBJ1-1, with D tentatively TRBD1 (5 bases). With 3 bases removed from V and 5 bases from J, the gap between germline ends came to 19 bases. Germline CDR1 reads GTSNPN; CDR2 reads SVGIG (reference sequence). The CDR3 spans 15 residues. The DNA of the CDR3 is TGTGCCTGGAGCCCTCCGGGACTGGAGAATACTGAAGCTTTCTTT. Translating gives CAWSPPGLENTEAFF.

The J gene is TRBJ2-1, the V gene TRBV6-6, with a weak D call TRBD2 (5 bases). This CDR3 is 14 amino acids long. V lost 0 bases and J 5 bases, leaving 8 bases between the germline ends. The germline V gene encodes CDR1 MNHNY and CDR2 SVGAGI (reference sequence). The DNA for the CDR3 is TGTGCCAGCAGTTACTCAGGGAGTCACAATGAGCAGTTCTTC. It is translated as CASSYSGSHNEQFF.

This sequence joins TRBV5-1 and TRBJ1-5, with 7 bases aligning to TRBD1. Germline-derived CDR1 and CDR2 are SGHRS and YFSETQ. Trimming cost V 4 bases and J 6 bases; bases outside gene matches: 10. The CDR3 has 15 residues. The chain's CDR3 is CASSRRQGGGQPQHF. CDR3 bases: TGCGCCAGCAGCAGAAGACAGGGTGGGGGTCAGCCCCAGCATTTT.